Shown below are 28 T cell receptor beta chains from a single sample sequenced in a study of PD-1 blockade in classical Hodgkin lymphoma. TCRdb's copy holds only in-frame clones and misses some; the assay was immunoSEQ multiplex PCR. Altogether tens of thousands of clones are present, around nine tenths being singletons, with the ten largest covering under 3%. Time point of the sample: cycle 4 day 1 (C4D1), after 5 to 7 weeks of nivolumab. Exposure to brentuximab vedotin varied, and each patient had relapsed following autologous stem cell transplantation. Sequenced here: peripheral blood mononuclear cells (PBMCs), sampled before the fourth cycle of nivolumab. All receptors come from a human donor with classical Hodgkin lymphoma.

The chain links TRBV7-2 to TRBJ1-4; D is possibly TRBD1 (6 bases). CDR1 and CDR2 (germline): SGHTA, FQGNSA. The CDR3 runs 14 residues. V was shortened by 2 bases and J by 5 bases, with 9 bases between the two germline ends. The DNA of the CDR3 is TGTGCCAGCAGCTTACTCAGGGGCAATGAAAAACTGTTTTTT. It codes for CASSLLRGNEKLFF.

This chain links TRBV11-3 with TRBJ2-1, with 9 bases that match TRBD1. V dropped 5 bases and J dropped 1; count of bases not matched to a gene: 3. The V gene's germline CDR1 is SGHNT and CDR2 YENEEA. The CDR3 length is 15 residues. This CDR3 reads CASSQGQGSYNEQFF. CDR3 DNA: TGTGCCAGCAGCCAAGGACAGGGGTCCTACAATGAGCAGTTCTTC.

The CDR3 DNA is TGCGCCAGCAGCCAGAGCGACAACCGGGACACCATATATTTT. Translating gives CASSQSDNRDTIYF. This chain uses TRBV4-1 with TRBJ1-3; unclear D gene. Per germline, CDR1 MGHRA and CDR2 YSYEKL. V was shortened by 3 bases and J by 8 bases, with 14 bases between the two germline ends. This CDR3 has 14 residues.

This clone showed up just once. The chain employs TRBV13 and TRBJ2-1; TRBD2 aligns across 8 bases. The V gene's germline CDR1 is PRHDT and CDR2 FYEKMQ (reference sequence). There are 15 residues in the CDR3. With V trimmed by 4 bases and J by 7 bases, 9 bases remained unmatched. For the CDR3, the DNA is TGTGCCAGCAGCTCTATCACGGGGGGGAGGAATGAGCAGTTCTTC. Encoded protein: CASSSITGGRNEQFF.

V usage is TRBV4-1 and J usage is TRBJ2-2; 7 bases match TRBD1. V lost 1 base, J lost 1 base, and 12 bases stayed unmatched. This CDR3 has 19 amino acids. In germline, CDR1 is MGHRA, CDR2 YSYEKL. The CDR3 coding sequence is TGCGCCAGCAGCCAAGTGTTTCCCTTTAGGACAGGGAACACCGGGGAGCTGTTTTTT. Translation gives CASSQVFPFRTGNTGELFF.

CDR3 in DNA: TGTGCCAGCAGCTTCGCCGGCGGATCCTACAATGAGCAGTTCTTC. As protein: CASSFAGGSYNEQFF. The V and J genes are TRBV7-9 and TRBJ2-1; the D is unclear. The CDR3 is 15 residues long. Germline CDR1 reads SEHNR; CDR2 reads FQNEAQ (reference sequence). V lost 3 bases to trimming and J lost 1 base, with 10 bases between them. The full variable domain, its missing parts supplied by reference TRBV7-9 and TRBJ2-1, is DTGVSQNPRHKITKRGQNVTFRCDPISEHNRLYWYRQTLGQGPEFLTYFQNEAQLEKSRLLSDRFSAERPKGSFSTLEIQRTEQGDSAMYLCASSFAGGSYNEQFFGPGTRLTVL.

This chain joins TRBV5-1 and TRBJ1-2, with unresolved D. In germline, CDR1 is SGHRS, CDR2 YFSETQ. Deletions cut 0 bases from V and 9 bases from J, with 18 bases between. The CDR3 runs 15 residues. DNA for the CDR3: TGCGCCAGCAGCTTGGAGGCAGGCGGGTCCCCGAGCTACACCTTC. Encoded protein: CASSLEAGGSPSYTF.

A single count supports this clone. The chain carries TRBV2 and TRBJ2-7; possibly TRBD1 or TRBD2 for D (6 bases each). The V end was cut by 6 bases, the J end by 2 bases, with 20 bases between. The CDR3 sequence is 16 residues long. CDR1 is SNHLY and CDR2 is FYNNEI in the germline V gene. The CDR3 protein is CASRGRGLQSPYEQYF. CDR3 DNA sequence: TGTGCCAGCAGAGGCAGGGGACTTCAGTCTCCCTACGAGCAGTACTTC.

The V gene is TRBV7-6, the J gene TRBJ1-4; 8 bases fit TRBD1. Germline assignment: CDR1 SGHVS and CDR2 FNYEAQ. The junction had 11 bases not matched to a gene; V was cut back by 6 bases and J by 8 bases. This CDR3 is built from 15 residues. CDR3 residues: CASRPDGQGREKLFF. The CDR3 coding sequence is TGTGCCAGCAGACCCGACGGACAGGGCAGGGAAAAACTGTTTTTT.

The chain uses TRBV28 and TRBJ2-1, with D possibly matching TRBD1 (6 bases). CDR3 length equals 15 residues. V was clipped by 2 bases and J by 6 bases, with 14 bases between them. From germline, CDR1 is MDHEN and CDR2 SYDVKM. DNA of the CDR3: TGTGCCAGCAGTTTACACCCCCCAGGGGTCAATGAGCAGTTCTTC. Translation gives CASSLHPPGVNEQFF. The variable domain in full, with the rest retrieved from reference TRBV28 and TRBJ2-1, is DVKVTQSSRYLVKRTGEKVFLECVQDMDHENMFWYRQDPGLGLRLIYFSYDVKMKEKGDIPEGYSVSREKKERFSLILESASTNQTSMYLCASSLHPPGVNEQFFGPGTRLTVL.

The chain links TRBV7-9 to TRBJ2-7; D may be TRBD1 or TRBD2 (5 bases each). The length of the CDR3 is 15 residues. Deletions cut 5 bases from V and 3 bases from J, with 17 bases between. Per germline, CDR1 SEHNR and CDR2 FQNEAQ (reference sequence). Here the CDR3 DNA reads TGTGCCAGCAGCCCAAACCCCGGGGACGGCTACGAGCAGTACTTC. As protein: CASSPNPGDGYEQYF.

This chain uses TRBV9 with TRBJ1-1; D gene ambiguous. Germline lookup yields CDR1 SGDLS and CDR2 YYNGEE. The V gene lost 0 bases and the J gene lost 1 base, with 4 bases spanning the gap. This CDR3 has 13 residues. The CDR3 DNA reads as TGTGCCAGCAGCGTAGACAGGAACACTGAAGCTTTCTTT. Residues: CASSVDRNTEAFF.

V gene TRBV15 combines with J gene TRBJ1-3, with D perhaps matching TRBD1 (5 bases). Trimming removed 7 bases from V and 0 bases from J, with 16 bases in between. This CDR3 comprises 16 residues. Looked up from germline, CDR1 is LNHNV and CDR2 is YYDKDF (reference sequence). For the CDR3, the DNA is TGTGCCACCACCCGCCGGGGCGGATACTCTGGAAACACCATATATTTT. It codes for CATTRRGGYSGNTIYF. The full variable domain, in which reference TRBV15 and TRBJ1-3 provide the parts outside the CDR3, is DAMVIQNPRYQVTQFGKPVTLSCSQTLNHNVMYWYQQKSSQAPKLLFHYYDKDFNNEADTPDNFQSRRPNTSFCFLDIRSPGLGDTAMYLCATTRRGGYSGNTIYFGEGSWLTVV.

The chain has TRBV7-9 and TRBJ1-3, with D possibly TRBD1 on 5 matching bases. The CDR3 is made up of 15 amino acids. Germline V lookup: CDR1 SEHNR, CDR2 FQNEAQ (reference sequence). With 1 base removed from V and 0 bases from J, the gap between germline ends came to 7 bases. Written as DNA, the CDR3 is TGTGCCAGCAGCTTAGGGGACCCCTCTGGAAACACCATATATTTT. Amino acid sequence: CASSLGDPSGNTIYF.

The chain links TRBV2 to TRBJ1-1; D is ambiguous. V was shortened by 5 bases and J by 3 bases, with 16 bases between the two germline ends. Germline loops: CDR1 SNHLY, CDR2 FYNNEI. CDR3 length: 15 residues. CDR3 in DNA: TGTGCCAGCAGTTGGGTAAGAGATCTGGACACTGAAGCTTTCTTT. Translation: CASSWVRDLDTEAFF.

The chain combines TRBV5-6 with TRBJ1-5; D is perhaps TRBD1 (5 bases). Germline-derived CDR1 and CDR2 are SGHDT and YYEEEE. This CDR3 spans 14 amino acids. Trimming stripped 2 bases from V and 1 base from J, with 7 bases between. Written as DNA, the CDR3 is TGTGCCAGCAGCTTTCGGGGGAGCAATCAGCCCCAGCATTTT. Its translation is CASSFRGSNQPQHF.

This chain joins TRBV6-1 and TRBJ2-7, with D perhaps matching TRBD1 (5 bases). Trimming stripped 6 bases from V and 7 bases from J, with 22 bases between. Germline CDR1 reads MNHNS; CDR2 reads SASEGT. CDR3 length: 15 residues. CDR3 DNA sequence: TGTGCCAGCAGACCAACAGGAGCGCTGCCGGATGAGCAGTACTTC. It is translated as CASRPTGALPDEQYF.

This clone appeared a single time. This sequence joins TRBV30 and TRBJ2-7; D is perhaps TRBD1 (6 bases). CDR3 length: 12 residues. Germline V gene sequence: CDR1 GTSNPN, CDR2 SVGIG (reference sequence). V was pared by 3 bases and J by 4 bases, with 10 bases between. CDR3 region: CAWSRTEYEQYF. The CDR3 bases are TGTGCCTGGAGCAGGACAGAATACGAGCAGTACTTC. The full variable domain, its missing parts supplied by reference TRBV30 and TRBJ2-7, is SQTIHQWPATLVQPVGSPLSLECTVEGTSNPNLYWYRQAAGRGLQLLFYSVGIGQISSEVPQNLSASRPQDRQFILSSKKLLLSDSGFYLCAWSRTEYEQYFGPGTRLTVT.

V usage is TRBV6-5 and J usage is TRBJ2-7; D gene uncertain. The CDR3 loop spans 12 amino acids. CDR1 and CDR2 from the germline V gene are MNHEY and SVGAGI. Trimming shortened V by 6 bases and J by 2 bases, and 8 bases separated the two germline ends. CDR3 coding DNA: TGTGCCAGCAGGGGGTGGGCCTACGAGCAGTACTTC. It codes for CASRGWAYEQYF.

The V gene is TRBV5-4, the J gene TRBJ2-3; D is ambiguous. Germline CDR1 and CDR2: SGHNT and YYREEE (reference sequence). The CDR3 is made up of 14 amino acids. V lost 3 bases and J 0 bases, leaving 8 bases between the germline ends. The CDR3: CASSSDGSTDTQYF. As DNA, the CDR3 is TGTGCCAGCAGCTCAGACGGAAGCACAGATACGCAGTATTTT.

The chain is built from TRBV29-1 and TRBJ2-5; D tentatively reads TRBD1 or TRBD2 (5 bases each). CDR3 length equals 14 residues. Germline V CDR1 and CDR2: SQVTM, ANQGSEA. V lost 2 bases to trimming and J lost 2 bases, with 12 bases between them. This CDR3 is CSVEIGGGQETQYF. DNA for the CDR3: TGCAGCGTTGAAATTGGTGGGGGTCAAGAGACCCAGTACTTC.

The chain employs TRBV2 and TRBJ2-1, with a weak D call TRBD2 (7 bases). V was pared by 6 bases and J by 4 bases, with 25 bases between. Germline values: CDR1 SNHLY, CDR2 FYNNEI. CDR3 length: 18 residues. The CDR3: CASSQNPPPGGLYNEQFF. The CDR3 DNA reads TGTGCCAGCAGCCAAAATCCCCCTCCGGGGGGCTTATACAATGAGCAGTTCTTC. Drawing the rest from reference TRBV2 and TRBJ2-1, the complete variable domain is EPEVTQTPSHQVTQMGQEVILRCVPISNHLYFYWYRQILGQKVEFLVSFYNNEISEKSEIFDDQFSVERPDGSNFTLKIRSTKLEDSAMYFCASSQNPPPGGLYNEQFFGPGTRLTVL.

The chain has TRBV4-3 and TRBJ1-1, with unresolved D. Germline V lookup: CDR1 LGHNA, CDR2 YSLEER. With 1 base removed from V and 0 bases from J, the gap between germline ends came to 9 bases. This CDR3 region has 15 residues. The CDR3 DNA sequence: TGCGCCAGCAGCCAAGGAGTATCCATGAACACTGAAGCTTTCTTT. It translates to CASSQGVSMNTEAFF.

The J gene is TRBJ1-2, the V gene TRBV4-2; 8 bases line up with TRBD1. The V segment lost 0 bases and the J segment 6 bases; nucleotides outside the gene matches: 9. The CDR3 runs 16 residues. Germline-derived CDR1 and CDR2 are LGHNA and YNFKEQ. The CDR3 DNA sequence: TGTGCCAGCAGCCAAGATGTCGGGCAGGGGGCGCATGGCTACACCTTC. Its translation: CASSQDVGQGAHGYTF.

The genes are TRBV5-6 and TRBJ2-2; a weak D match, TRBD1 (6 bases). Trimming removed 0 bases from V and 4 bases from J, with 13 bases in between. Germline V gene sequence: CDR1 SGHDT, CDR2 YYEEEE. The CDR3 consists of 16 residues. The CDR3 sequence is CASSLDSRGATGELFF. CDR3 nucleotide sequence: TGTGCCAGCAGCTTGGATTCCAGGGGAGCCACCGGGGAGCTGTTTTTT.

A single count supports this clone. The chain has TRBV29-1 and TRBJ2-7, with D unresolved. V gave up 2 bases and J gave up 4 bases, with 21 bases separating them. CDR3 length: 16 amino acids. The germline V gene has CDR1 SQVTM and CDR2 ANQGSEA. The CDR3 protein is CSVEFTGAQTPYEQYF. The DNA for the CDR3 is TGCAGCGTTGAATTCACTGGCGCCCAGACCCCTTACGAGCAGTACTTC.

The V call is TRBV7-9, the J call TRBJ2-7; the D gene is possibly TRBD2 (6 bases). The CDR3 totals 14 residues. V was cut by 7 bases and J by 3 bases, with 16 bases left in between. The germline gives CDR1 SEHNR, CDR2 FQNEAQ (reference sequence). This CDR3 reads CASIDSGLVYEQYF. The DNA for the CDR3 is TGTGCCAGCATCGACTCGGGACTCGTCTACGAGCAGTACTTC.

The V and J genes are TRBV19 and TRBJ2-4, with D perhaps matching TRBD2 (6 bases). This CDR3 contains 16 residues. Looked up from germline, CDR1 is LNHDA and CDR2 is SQIVND (reference sequence). The V end was cut by 1 base, the J end by 7 bases, with 17 bases between. CDR3 protein: CASSIGRTGVSNIQYF. For the CDR3, the DNA is TGTGCCAGTAGTATAGGGAGGACGGGAGTTAGTAACATTCAGTACTTC.